These T cell receptor beta chains were read from a single sample in a study of T cell repertoires in cytomegalovirus infection. Their recognized antigens are unknown. TCRdb re-analysed the reads in MiXCR, keeping a single row per CDR3 protein. The table shows fewer than 60,000 distinct CDR3 sequences, with roughly a fifth occurring only once. Here the sequenced sample was CD8+ T cells from cultured PBMCs, taken from culture after CMV antigen stimulation. These receptors came from a human donor in good health (CMV status not recorded). Some clones in this sample may be carry-over from other donors' samples. Both conserved end residues are part of each CDR3. The D gene is left open where the match is weak. Size is stated for part of the rows, as once, few or many counts, or as a class when the clone is expanded.

DNA	CDR3	V	J	size	D
TGTGCCAGCAGTTTTCGACAGGAGAGCTCCTACGAGCAGTACTTC	CASSFRQESSYEQYF	TRBV28	TRBJ2-7	few	NA
TGTGCCAGCAGTGAAGCTATAGAGGGATTCTATGGCTACACCTTC	CASSEAIEGFYGYTF	TRBV6-1	TRBJ1-2	few	NA
TGTGCCAGCAGCACCGGGACAGAGAATCAGCCCCAGCATTTT	CASSTGTENQPQHF	TRBV6-2/TRBV6-3	TRBJ1-5	NA	TRBD1
TGTGCCAGCAGCCTAATAAGGGATTTGAACACTGAAGCTTTCTTT	CASSLIRDLNTEAFF	TRBV5-6	TRBJ1-1	few	NA
TGTGCCAGCAGCTTGGACGACAGATGGACTGAAGCTTTCTTT	CASSLDDRWTEAFF	TRBV7-6	TRBJ1-1	few	NA
TGTGCCAGTAGTTCAGGAGACTATGGCTACACCTTC	CASSSGDYGYTF	TRBV12-3/TRBV12-4	TRBJ1-2	few	NA
TGTGCCAGCCCCGGGGCCCGTACTAAGGGCACTGAAGCTTTCTTT	CASPGARTKGTEAFF	TRBV12-3/TRBV12-4	TRBJ1-1	many	NA
TGCGCCAGCAGCCAAGTCGTAACAGGGGCCGAGCAGTACTTC	CASSQVVTGAEQYF	TRBV4-1	TRBJ2-7	few	TRBD1
TGTGCCAGCAGCTTGTCAGGGTCCCGCTATGGCTACACCTTC	CASSLSGSRYGYTF	TRBV5-4	TRBJ1-2	NA	NA
TGTGCCAGCAGCTTAGGACGGGGGCCCTACAATGAGCAGTTCTTC	CASSLGRGPYNEQFF	TRBV7-6	TRBJ2-1	few	NA
TGTGCCAGCAGTTACTCGGGAAGGTGGAGGACCGGGGAGCTGTTTTTT	CASSYSGRWRTGELFF	TRBV6-2/TRBV6-3	TRBJ2-2	NA	NA
TGTGCCAGCAGCTTAGAGGGTCTAGCGGGGGGGGGCTACGAGCAGTACTTC	CASSLEGLAGGGYEQYF	TRBV7-2	TRBJ2-7	few	TRBD2
TGTGCCCGCAGCCAGCAGGGTTTACTGAACACTGAAGCTTTCTTT	CARSQQGLLNTEAFF	TRBV6-5	TRBJ1-1	NA	NA
TGTGCCAGCAGCCAGTACGGCCTTGAGCAGTTCTTC	CASSQYGLEQFF	TRBV7-2	TRBJ2-1	NA	NA
TGTGCCAGCAGCCGCCTCAGCGGGGGGGCCCAAGAGACCCAGTACTTC	CASSRLSGGAQETQYF	TRBV7-2	TRBJ2-5	NA	TRBD2
TGTGCCAGCTCCAGGCAGGCAGAACCCACAGATACGCAGTATTTT	CASSRQAEPTDTQYF	TRBV6-2/TRBV6-3	TRBJ2-3	few	NA
TGTGCCAGCGGCGGGGCCAGGGGAGGTGGCTACACCTTC	CASGGARGGGYTF	TRBV9	TRBJ1-2	NA	NA
TGTGCCAGCAGCTTGAGGCCAGGGGTCATGAACACTGAAGCTTTCTTT	CASSLRPGVMNTEAFF	TRBV5-5	TRBJ1-1	NA	NA
TGTGCCAGCAGTTCCGGGGTGCTGAGGACGCAGTATTTT	CASSSGVLRTQYF	TRBV6-2/TRBV6-3	TRBJ2-3	NA	NA
TGTGCCAGCAGGCCGTGGGGGGCCGGGGGTCGGGAGACCCAGTACTTC	CASRPWGAGGRETQYF	TRBV12-3/TRBV12-4	TRBJ2-5	NA	NA
TGTGCCAGCAGCACAAGGGACAAACAGGATCCAGATACGCAGTATTTT	CASSTRDKQDPDTQYF	TRBV7-9	TRBJ2-3	once	NA
TGTGCCAGCTCCCCCCCCCCGGCCGGTTCCTACGAGCAGTACTTC	CASSPPPAGSYEQYF	TRBV7-9	TRBJ2-7	NA	NA
TGTGCCAGCAGCCCCTCCGGAACAGCTAACTATGGCTACACCTTC	CASSPSGTANYGYTF	TRBV7-9	TRBJ1-2	few	NA
TGTGCCAGCAGCTTAGAGAGGGCGTTGGAGACCCAGTACTTC	CASSLERALETQYF	TRBV11-2	TRBJ2-5	NA	NA
TGTGCCAGCAGCTCCCTATGGGAAGCGAACACCGGGGAGCTGTTTTTT	CASSSLWEANTGELFF	TRBV28	TRBJ2-2	few	NA
TGTGCCAGCAGCGTTACAGGGGCCACTGAAGCTTTCTTT	CASSVTGATEAFF	TRBV12-3/TRBV12-4	TRBJ1-1	few	TRBD1
TGTGCCAGCAGTTACTCGAGGCTAGCGGGTGCTAGCTCCTACAATGAGCAGTTCTTC	CASSYSRLAGASSYNEQFF	TRBV6-5	TRBJ2-1	few	TRBD2
TGCGCCAGCAGCGCCGAACCGGGCCCTAGCTCCTACGAGCAGTACTTC	CASSAEPGPSSYEQYF	TRBV4-1	TRBJ2-7	few	NA
TGTGCCAGCAGCTCGGCAGACTACGAGCAGTACTTC	CASSSADYEQYF	TRBV7-9	TRBJ2-7	NA	NA